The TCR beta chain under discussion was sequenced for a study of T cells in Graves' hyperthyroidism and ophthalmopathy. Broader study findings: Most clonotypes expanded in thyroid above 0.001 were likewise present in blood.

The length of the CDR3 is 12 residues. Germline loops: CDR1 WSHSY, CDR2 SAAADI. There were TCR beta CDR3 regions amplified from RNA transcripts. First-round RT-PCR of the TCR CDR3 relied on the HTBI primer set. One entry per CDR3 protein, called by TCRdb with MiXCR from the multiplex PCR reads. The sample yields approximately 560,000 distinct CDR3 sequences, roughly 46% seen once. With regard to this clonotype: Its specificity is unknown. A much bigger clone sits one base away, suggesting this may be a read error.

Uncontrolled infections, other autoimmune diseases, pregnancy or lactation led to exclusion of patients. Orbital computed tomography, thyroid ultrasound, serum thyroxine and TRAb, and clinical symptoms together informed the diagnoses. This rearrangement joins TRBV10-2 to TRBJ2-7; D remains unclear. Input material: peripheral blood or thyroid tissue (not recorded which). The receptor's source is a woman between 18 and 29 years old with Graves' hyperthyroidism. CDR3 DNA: TGCGCCAGCAGTGAGTCAGCCTACGGGCAGTACTTC. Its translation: CASSESAYGQYF.